The table lists the clone carrying this T cell receptor (beta chain) with many counts. J lost 4 bases, V lost 0 bases, and 3 bases had no gene match. Germline CDR1 is GTSNPN and CDR2 is SVGIG (reference sequence). The CDR3 has 15 amino acids. TCRdb redid the calling of the RT-PCR reads with MiXCR, one entry per CDR3 protein. The sample lists hundreds of thousands of distinct CDR3 sequences; more than 13% were seen once. The chain has TRBV30 and TRBJ2-1, with 10 bases matching TRBD1. The sequence was obtained from a female donor in good health, serving as a healthy control. The specimen sequenced was memory CD4+ T cells from blood. CDR3 protein: CAWSVGTGEYNEQFF. The DNA of the CDR3 is TGTGCCTGGAGTGTAGGGACAGGGGAATACAATGAGCAGTTCTTC.